This T cell receptor beta chain was retrieved from a study of cytomegalovirus exposure and HLA in healthy donors. Findings of the study overall: Indistinguishable V segments, including TRBV6-2 and TRBV6-3, were excluded. HLA restriction was apparent for most CMV-associated TCR beta chains in a later analysis. In vitro, a few CMV-associated chains proved specific for CMV antigens.

CDR3 length: 13 residues. Per the germline V gene, CDR1 is SNHLY and CDR2 is FYNNEI. The V end lost 6 bases, the J end lost 3 bases, and 11 bases lay between the germline ends. 13 Jbeta primers and 60 Vbeta primers were used for the PCR. Assay used: immunoSEQ multiplex PCR; TCRdb lists only in-frame clones, some missing. The sample has roughly 170,000 clones; less than 85% are singletons. This clone was picked up a small number of times. Its antigen remains unidentified. The TCR sequence derives from a man younger than 30 in good health and CMV-seronegative. The chain recombines TRBV2 with TRBJ1-1, with D hard to call. The sample was PBMCs. CDR3 nucleotide sequence: TGTGCCAGCAGATTCGGGGTGGACACTGAAGCTTTCTTT. Translation: CASRFGVDTEAFF. The full variable domain, in which reference TRBV2 and TRBJ1-1 provide the parts outside the CDR3, is EPEVTQTPSHQVTQMGQEVILRCVPISNHLYFYWYRQILGQKVEFLVSFYNNEISEKSEIFDDQFSVERPDGSNFTLKIRSTKLEDSAMYFCASRFGVDTEAFFGQGTRLTVV.